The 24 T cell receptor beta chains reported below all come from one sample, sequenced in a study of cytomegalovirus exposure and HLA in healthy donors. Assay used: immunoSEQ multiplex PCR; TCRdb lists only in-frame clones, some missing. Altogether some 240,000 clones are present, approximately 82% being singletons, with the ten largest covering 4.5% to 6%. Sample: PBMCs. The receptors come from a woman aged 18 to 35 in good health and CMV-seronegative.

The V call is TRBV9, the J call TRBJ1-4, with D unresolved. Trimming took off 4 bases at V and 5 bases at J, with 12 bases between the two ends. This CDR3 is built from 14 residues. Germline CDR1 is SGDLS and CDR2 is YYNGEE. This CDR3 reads CASSFGQPNEKLFF. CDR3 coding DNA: TGTGCCAGCAGCTTCGGGCAGCCGAATGAAAAACTGTTTTTT.

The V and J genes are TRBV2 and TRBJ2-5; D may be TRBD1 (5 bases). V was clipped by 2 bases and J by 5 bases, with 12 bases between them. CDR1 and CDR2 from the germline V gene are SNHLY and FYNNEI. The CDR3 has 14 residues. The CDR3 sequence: CASSESRAVETQYF. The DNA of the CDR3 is TGTGCCAGCAGTGAATCCAGGGCTGTTGAGACCCAGTACTTC.

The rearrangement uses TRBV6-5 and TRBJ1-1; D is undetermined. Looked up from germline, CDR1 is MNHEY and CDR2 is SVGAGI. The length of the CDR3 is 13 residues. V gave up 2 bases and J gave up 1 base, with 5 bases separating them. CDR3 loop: CASSYGQNTEAFF. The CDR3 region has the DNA TGTGCCAGCAGTTACGGTCAGAACACTGAAGCTTTCTTT.

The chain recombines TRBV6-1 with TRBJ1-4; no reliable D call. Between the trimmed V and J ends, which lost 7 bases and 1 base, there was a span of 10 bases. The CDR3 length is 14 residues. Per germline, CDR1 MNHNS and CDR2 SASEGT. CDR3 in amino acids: CASTPRVTNEKLFF. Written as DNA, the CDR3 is TGTGCCAGCACCCCACGGGTAACTAATGAAAAACTGTTTTTT.

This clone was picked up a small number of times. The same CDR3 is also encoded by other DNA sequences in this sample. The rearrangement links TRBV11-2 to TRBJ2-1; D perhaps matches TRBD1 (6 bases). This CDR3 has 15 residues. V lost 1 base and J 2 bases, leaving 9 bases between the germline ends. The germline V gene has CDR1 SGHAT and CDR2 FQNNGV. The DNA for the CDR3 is TGTGCCAGCAGCTTAGGGCAGGGGCCCTACAATGAGCAGTTCTTC. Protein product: CASSLGQGPYNEQFF.

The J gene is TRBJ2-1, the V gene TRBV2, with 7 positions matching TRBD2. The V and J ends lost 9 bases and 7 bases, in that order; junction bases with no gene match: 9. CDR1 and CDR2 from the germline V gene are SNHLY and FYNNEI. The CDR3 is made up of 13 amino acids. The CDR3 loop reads CARGERDTNEQFF. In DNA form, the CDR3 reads TGTGCCAGGGGAGAGCGGGATACTAATGAGCAGTTCTTC.

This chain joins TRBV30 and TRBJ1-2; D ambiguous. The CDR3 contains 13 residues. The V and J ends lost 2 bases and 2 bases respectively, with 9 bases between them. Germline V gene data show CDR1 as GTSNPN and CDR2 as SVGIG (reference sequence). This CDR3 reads CAWSHRANYGYTF. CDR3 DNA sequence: TGTGCCTGGAGTCATCGGGCAAACTATGGCTACACCTTC.

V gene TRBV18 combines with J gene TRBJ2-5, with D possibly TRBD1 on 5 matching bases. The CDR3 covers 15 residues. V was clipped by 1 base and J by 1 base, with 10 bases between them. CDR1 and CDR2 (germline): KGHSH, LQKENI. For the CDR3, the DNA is TGTGCCAGCTCACCACGTCATCAGGGCCAAGAGACCCAGTACTTC. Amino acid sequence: CASSPRHQGQETQYF. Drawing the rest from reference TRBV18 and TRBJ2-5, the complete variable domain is NAGVMQNPRHLVRRRGQEARLRCSPMKGHSHVYWYRQLPEEGLKFMVYLQKENIIDESGMPKERFSAEFPKEGPSILRIQQVVRGDSAAYFCASSPRHQGQETQYFGPGTRLLVL.

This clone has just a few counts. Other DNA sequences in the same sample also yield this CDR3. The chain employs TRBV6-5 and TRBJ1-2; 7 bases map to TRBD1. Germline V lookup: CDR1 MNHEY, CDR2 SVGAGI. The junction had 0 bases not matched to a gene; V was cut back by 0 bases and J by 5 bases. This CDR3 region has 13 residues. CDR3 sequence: CASSYSGQYGYTF. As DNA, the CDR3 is TGTGCCAGCAGTTACTCGGGACAGTATGGCTACACCTTC.

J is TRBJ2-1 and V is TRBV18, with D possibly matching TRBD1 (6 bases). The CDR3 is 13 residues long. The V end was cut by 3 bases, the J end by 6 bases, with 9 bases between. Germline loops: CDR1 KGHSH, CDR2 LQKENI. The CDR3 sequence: CASSPGTPNEQFF. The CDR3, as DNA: TGTGCCAGCTCACCGGGGACACCCAATGAGCAGTTCTTC.

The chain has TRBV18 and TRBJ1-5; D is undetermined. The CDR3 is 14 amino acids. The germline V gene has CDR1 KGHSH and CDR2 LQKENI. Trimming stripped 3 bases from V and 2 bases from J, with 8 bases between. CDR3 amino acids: CASSPGKGNQPQHF. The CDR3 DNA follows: TGTGCCAGCTCACCGGGTAAGGGCAATCAGCCCCAGCATTTT.

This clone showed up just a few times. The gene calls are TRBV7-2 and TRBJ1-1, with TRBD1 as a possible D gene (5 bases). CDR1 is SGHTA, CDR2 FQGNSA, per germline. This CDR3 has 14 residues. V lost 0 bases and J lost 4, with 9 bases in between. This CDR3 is CASSLAGGTTEAFF. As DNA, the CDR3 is TGTGCCAGCAGCTTAGCGGGAGGGACCACTGAAGCTTTCTTT.

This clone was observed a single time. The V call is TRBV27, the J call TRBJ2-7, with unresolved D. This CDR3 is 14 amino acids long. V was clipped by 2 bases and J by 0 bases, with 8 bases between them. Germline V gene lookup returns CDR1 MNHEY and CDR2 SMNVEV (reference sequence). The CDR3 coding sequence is TGTGCCAGCAGTTTACGTGGCGGCTCCTACGAGCAGTACTTC. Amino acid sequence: CASSLRGGSYEQYF.

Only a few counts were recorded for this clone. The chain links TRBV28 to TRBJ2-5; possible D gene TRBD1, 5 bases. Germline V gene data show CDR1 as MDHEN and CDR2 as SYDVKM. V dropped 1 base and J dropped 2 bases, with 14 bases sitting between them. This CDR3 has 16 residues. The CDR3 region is CASSLLGNTGQETQYF. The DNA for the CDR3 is TGTGCCAGCAGTTTATTGGGGAATACAGGTCAAGAGACCCAGTACTTC.

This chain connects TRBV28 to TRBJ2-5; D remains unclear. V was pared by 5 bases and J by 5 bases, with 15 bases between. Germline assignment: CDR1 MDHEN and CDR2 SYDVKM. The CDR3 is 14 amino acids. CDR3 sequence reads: CASSRASRWETQYF. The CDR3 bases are TGTGCCAGCAGTCGGGCATCGCGGTGGGAGACCCAGTACTTC.

The CDR3: CASSRLRVWASGNSYNEQFF. The CDR3 coding sequence is TGTGCCAGCAGCCGACTGAGGGTTTGGGCTAGCGGGAACTCCTACAATGAGCAGTTCTTC. The chain combines TRBV27 with TRBJ2-1; 9 bases match TRBD2. Unmatched junction bases numbered 18, after V lost 6 bases and J lost 0 bases. The CDR3 runs 20 residues. Germline V gene sequence: CDR1 MNHEY, CDR2 SMNVEV (reference sequence).

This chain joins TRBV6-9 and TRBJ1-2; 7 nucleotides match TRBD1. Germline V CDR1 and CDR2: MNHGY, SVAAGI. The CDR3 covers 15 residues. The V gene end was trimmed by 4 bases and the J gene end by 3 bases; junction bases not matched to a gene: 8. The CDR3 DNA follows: TGTGCCAGCAGTTTCCGGGACAGAACAGACTATGGCTACACCTTC. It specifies CASSFRDRTDYGYTF.

CDR3 nucleotide sequence: TGTGCCAGCAGCGCCGCTGTCGAACGGCGCGGCTATGGCTACACCTTC. Amino acids: CASSAAVERRGYGYTF. The chain joins TRBV9 to TRBJ1-2; D unresolved. Per the germline V gene, CDR1 is SGDLS and CDR2 is YYNGEE. Trimming left V 3 bases short and J 4 bases short, with 19 bases between. This CDR3 has 16 residues.

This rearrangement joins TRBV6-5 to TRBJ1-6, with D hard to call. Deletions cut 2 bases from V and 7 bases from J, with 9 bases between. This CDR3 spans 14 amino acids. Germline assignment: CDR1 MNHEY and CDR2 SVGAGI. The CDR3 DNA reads TGTGCCAGCAGTTACAGCGAGACGAATTCACCCCTCCACTTT. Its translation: CASSYSETNSPLHF.

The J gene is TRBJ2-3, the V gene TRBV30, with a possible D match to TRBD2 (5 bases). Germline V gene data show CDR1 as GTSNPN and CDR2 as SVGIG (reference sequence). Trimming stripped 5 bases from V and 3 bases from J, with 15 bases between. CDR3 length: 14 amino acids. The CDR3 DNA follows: TGTGCCTGGGCCCCGGGTCTAGCAACAGATACGCAGTATTTT. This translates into CAWAPGLATDTQYF.

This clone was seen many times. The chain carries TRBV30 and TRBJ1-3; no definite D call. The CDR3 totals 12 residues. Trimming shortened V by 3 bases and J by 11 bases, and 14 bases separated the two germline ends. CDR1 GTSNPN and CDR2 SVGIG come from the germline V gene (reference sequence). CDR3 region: CAWRNLDTPIYF. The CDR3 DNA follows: TGTGCCTGGAGGAACCTCGACACCCCCATATATTTT.

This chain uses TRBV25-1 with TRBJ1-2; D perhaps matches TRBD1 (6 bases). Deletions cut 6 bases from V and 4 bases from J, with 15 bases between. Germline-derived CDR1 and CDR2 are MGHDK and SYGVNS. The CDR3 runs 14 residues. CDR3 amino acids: CASSEQGGFYGYTF. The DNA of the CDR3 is TGTGCCAGCAGCGAACAGGGAGGGTTCTATGGCTACACCTTC.

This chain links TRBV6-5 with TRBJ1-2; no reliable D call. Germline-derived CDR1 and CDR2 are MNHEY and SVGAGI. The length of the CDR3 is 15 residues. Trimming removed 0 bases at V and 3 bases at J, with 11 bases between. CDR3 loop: CASSYSRQAYYGYTF. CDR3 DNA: TGTGCCAGCAGTTACTCGAGGCAGGCCTACTATGGCTACACCTTC.

The CDR3 here is CASSFQSGGVYGYTF. The CDR3 DNA sequence: TGTGCCAGCAGTTTCCAATCCGGGGGGGTTTATGGCTACACCTTC. V is TRBV28 and J is TRBJ1-2; weak D call: TRBD1 (5 bases). The V end lost 3 bases, the J end lost 5 bases, and 16 bases lay between the germline ends. The CDR3 consists of 15 residues. The germline CDR1 and CDR2 sequences are MDHEN and SYDVKM.